This TCR beta chain was sequenced for a study of shared T cell receptors in the human thymus. CDR1 is SGHTS and CDR2 is YDEGEE in the germline V gene. With 0 bases clipped from V and 4 bases from J, the junction kept 5 bases outside the gene matches. This CDR3 has 16 residues. Produced via immunoSEQ multiplex PCR; TCRdb's table is partial and in-frame only. The top ten hold 0.008% to 0.011% of the sample, which has about 660,000 clones, approximately 88% seen once. These sequences were also reported in another study, on human thymus T cells. As that report states: The thymus was resected at corrective cardiac surgery. Thymic and blood repertoires showed apparently biased V and J gene usage. Related reports documented highly overlapping thymic repertoires among unrelated individuals.

V gene TRBV5-8 combines with J gene TRBJ1-5; 9 nucleotides line up with TRBD1. The source of this sequence is a boy under two years old with a congenital heart defect. The sequencing input was thymocytes. Here the CDR3 reads CASSLGGQGGNQPQHF. CDR3 bases: TGTGCCAGCAGCTTGGGGGGACAGGGAGGGAATCAGCCCCAGCATTTT.